The next 16 T cell receptor beta chains were all read from a single sample in a study of OX40 agonist ivuxolimab in advanced cancers. Only in-frame clones appear in the TCRdb table, and some are missing; sequencing was by immunoSEQ multiplex PCR. Of about 50,000 clones listed, 85% were seen once; the top ten hold 2.8%. The sequenced sample was CD4+ or CD8+ T cells sorted from blood, obtained in a trial of the OX40 agonist ivuxolimab. The receptor set was obtained from an adult with an advanced solid tumor such as melanoma, head and neck, liver or kidney cancer.

The chain combines TRBV7-3 with TRBJ2-2; 7 bases align to TRBD2. Germline CDR1 and CDR2: SGHTA and FQGTGA. The length of the CDR3 is 15 residues. V shed 0 bases and J 7 bases; nucleotides not matched to a gene: 5. CDR3 sequence reads: CASSLTAGAFGELFF. The CDR3 DNA follows: TGTGCCAGCAGCTTAACGGCGGGAGCTTTCGGGGAGCTGTTTTTT.

This clone has just one count. The chain carries TRBV6-6 and TRBJ2-7, with D possibly being TRBD1 (6 bases). The V end was cut by 6 bases, the J end by 3 bases, with 15 bases between. The CDR3 covers 14 residues. Germline assignment: CDR1 MNHNY and CDR2 SVGAGI (reference sequence). CDR3 coding DNA: TGTGCCAGCAGGTCCGGGACAATGTTCTACGAGCAGTACTTC. Translating it yields CASRSGTMFYEQYF.

The chain carries TRBV5-4 and TRBJ2-7, with 13 bases matching TRBD2. This CDR3 has 15 amino acids. Germline V gene sequence: CDR1 SGHNT, CDR2 YYREEE (reference sequence). V shed 2 bases, J shed 7 bases, and the junction held 6 bases outside the gene matches. This chain's CDR3 is CASSLGTSGAREQYF. For the CDR3, the DNA is TGTGCCAGCAGCTTAGGGACTAGCGGGGCTCGGGAGCAGTACTTC.

The V and J genes are TRBV6-5 and TRBJ1-5; D possibly corresponds to TRBD1 (5 bases). The V end lost 6 bases, the J end lost 2 bases, and 11 bases lay between the germline ends. From germline, CDR1 is MNHEY and CDR2 SVGAGI. The CDR3 spans 14 residues. The CDR3 DNA sequence: TGTGCCAGCAGCAGGGAATGGGGCAATCAGCCCCAGCATTTT. It specifies CASSREWGNQPQHF.

The chain carries TRBV30 and TRBJ2-5; D is unresolved. There are 14 residues in the CDR3. Germline loops: CDR1 GTSNPN, CDR2 SVGIG (reference sequence). Between the trimmed V and J ends, which lost 2 bases and 1 base, there was a span of 11 bases. The CDR3 DNA follows: TGTGCCTGGAGTAATGGCGCAGTCCAAGAGACCCAGTACTTC. Protein product: CAWSNGAVQETQYF. The full variable domain, completed using reference TRBV30 and TRBJ2-5, is SQTIHQWPATLVQPVGSPLSLECTVEGTSNPNLYWYRQAAGRGLQLLFYSVGIGQISSEVPQNLSASRPQDRQFILSSKKLLLSDSGFYLCAWSNGAVQETQYFGPGTRLLVL.

This chain joins TRBV10-2 and TRBJ2-1; 10 bases align to TRBD2. The CDR3 consists of 15 residues. Germline CDR1 WSHSY, CDR2 SAAADI. V gave up 6 bases and J gave up 8 bases; unmatched junction bases: 10. The CDR3 bases are TGCGCCAGCAGGGAGGCTAGCGGGAGATTCGATGAGCAGTTCTTC. As protein: CASREASGRFDEQFF.

V and J are TRBV7-9 and TRBJ2-7; D unclear. The V gene's germline CDR1 is SEHNR and CDR2 FQNEAQ (reference sequence). The CDR3 is 11 amino acids. Trimming took off 2 bases at V and 4 bases at J, with 3 bases between the two ends. CDR3: CASSLQYEQYF. The CDR3 DNA reads as TGTGCCAGCAGCTTACAGTACGAGCAGTACTTC.

This chain connects TRBV9 to TRBJ2-5; 8 positions match TRBD2. This CDR3 is built from 15 residues. Germline V gene lookup returns CDR1 SGDLS and CDR2 YYNGEE. V dropped 0 bases and J dropped 2; count of bases not matched to a gene: 3. The CDR3 here is CASSVGASGQETQYF. For the CDR3, the DNA is TGTGCCAGCAGCGTAGGTGCTAGCGGGCAAGAGACCCAGTACTTC.

V and J are TRBV10-3 and TRBJ2-1; TRBD2 agrees at 9 bases. This CDR3 is built from 16 residues. Germline V gene lookup returns CDR1 ENHRY and CDR2 SYGVKD. Unmatched junction bases numbered 11, after V lost 4 bases and J lost 7 bases. DNA of the CDR3: TGTGCCATCAGTGCCACTTTAGCGGGGGAAATAAATGAGCAGTTCTTC. This codes for CAISATLAGEINEQFF.

This clone was counted a few times. The chain couples TRBV14 to TRBJ1-6; the D gene is possibly TRBD1 (5 bases). Germline lookup yields CDR1 SGHDN and CDR2 FVKESK. CDR3 length equals 14 residues. Trimming took off 5 bases at V and 3 bases at J, with 8 bases between the two ends. CDR3: CASSGGVYNSPLHF. CDR3 DNA sequence: TGTGCCAGCAGCGGGGGTGTCTATAATTCACCCCTCCACTTT.

The rearrangement links TRBV19 to TRBJ1-2; D remains ambiguous. Deletions cut 1 base from V and 4 bases from J, with 13 bases between. The CDR3 loop spans 15 amino acids. Germline V CDR1 and CDR2: LNHDA, SQIVND (reference sequence). The CDR3 spells CASSIGEQRSYGYTF. The CDR3 nucleotides read TGTGCCAGTAGTATAGGGGAACAGCGATCCTATGGCTACACCTTC.

This chain connects TRBV4-1 to TRBJ2-5; TRBD2 agrees at 12 bases. Germline V lookup: CDR1 MGHRA, CDR2 YSYEKL. Unmatched junction bases numbered 8, after V lost 4 bases and J lost 5 bases. CDR3 length: 16 residues. CDR3 amino acids: CASSRILAGGVETQYF. CDR3 sequence (DNA): TGCGCCAGCAGCCGCATACTAGCGGGAGGAGTCGAGACCCAGTACTTC.

The chain employs TRBV10-3 and TRBJ2-1; 8 nucleotides match TRBD2. Trimming removed 6 bases from V and 6 bases from J; junction bases left unmatched: 7. Germline lookup yields CDR1 ENHRY and CDR2 SYGVKD. This CDR3 comprises 14 residues. The CDR3 loop is CAISRAGEGNEQFF. CDR3 coding DNA: TGTGCCATCAGCCGAGCGGGAGAAGGCAATGAGCAGTTCTTC.

The V call is TRBV5-4, the J call TRBJ1-1; D is perhaps TRBD1 (5 bases). Germline assignment: CDR1 SGHNT and CDR2 YYREEE (reference sequence). V lost 6 bases to trimming and J lost 0 bases, with 15 bases between them. This CDR3 comprises 15 residues. CDR3 nucleotide sequence: TGTGCCAGCACAACAGCAGGACATCTGAACACTGAAGCTTTCTTT. It codes for CASTTAGHLNTEAFF.

The rearrangement uses TRBV7-2 and TRBJ2-5; TRBD1 matches 7 bases. Germline CDR1 reads SGHTA; CDR2 reads FQGNSA. The CDR3 is 18 amino acids. V lost 0 bases, J lost 1 base, and 11 bases stayed unmatched. The CDR3 region has the DNA TGTGCCAGCAGCTTAGCGCGACAGGGAAGGTGGGTCCAAGAGACCCAGTACTTC. This translates into CASSLARQGRWVQETQYF.

The CDR3 DNA reads as TGTGCCAGCAGCTCCTTGAACACCGGGGAGCTGTTTTTT. This sequence encodes CASSSLNTGELFF. The chain links TRBV7-6 to TRBJ2-2; D is ambiguous. Germline V gene data show CDR1 as SGHVS and CDR2 as FNYEAQ. This CDR3 contains 13 residues. Trimming cost V 4 bases and J 1 base, with 4 bases left between them.